This TCR beta chain was documented in a study of shared clonotypes between healthy human individuals. Profiled with immunoSEQ multiplex PCR; TCRdb holds only in-frame clones, not every one. In the table there are more than 2,000,000 clones, approximately 95% of which are singletons. Caucasian adults residing in Nashville, Tennessee made up all the donors. CD4+ cell separation produced CD45RA+ naive and CD45RA-negative memory subsets. V was clipped by 7 bases and J by 4 bases; unmatched bases: 8. The germline V gene has CDR1 SQVTM and CDR2 ANQGSEA. This CDR3 spans 13 amino acids. The material sequenced was naive CD4+ T cells from PBMCs. Subset defined: CD45RA+ positively selected. The V and J genes are TRBV29-1 and TRBJ2-7; 9 bases are a match to TRBD1. The receptor comes from a man between 18 and 35 years old in good health. Some clones in this sample may be carry-over from other donors' samples. This CDR3 reads CSARGQGGYEQYF. Here the CDR3 DNA reads TGCAGCGCCCGGGGACAGGGAGGTTACGAGCAGTACTTC.